This TCR beta chain was observed in a study of blood T cell repertoires in COVID-19. As processed by the authors: Using reference gene primer amplification, nucleated cell counts were estimated. Sequenced by immunoSEQ multiplex PCR; TCRdb stores in-frame clones only, minus some. V and J calls and clone size are copied from that table; D and trimming were computed from the DNA. This sample yields about 140,000 clones, of which around 80% are seen a single time; 1.6% belongs to the top ten. All enrollees were about 18 to 89 years old and from roughly 26 US areas. This sequence was found in a woman under 30 who had been exposed to COVID-19. Input material: PBMCs or T cells enriched from blood (not recorded which).

The CDR3 DNA reads as TGCGCCAGCATGGATACAGGGGACTATGGCTACACCTTC. Protein product: CASMDTGDYGYTF. The gene calls are TRBV5-1 and TRBJ1-2, with TRBD1 matching over 7 bases. Germline V CDR1 and CDR2: SGHRS, YFSETQ. The CDR3 contains 13 residues. V gave up 6 bases and J gave up 3 bases; unmatched junction bases: 5.